Below, 4 T cell receptor beta chains from the same sample are listed, as sequenced in a study of beta chain features in type 1 diabetes. The whole isolated RNA underwent reverse transcription, so sequencing captured expressed TCRB transcripts. TCRdb's table, derived via immunoSEQ multiplex PCR, lists solely in-frame clones and lacks some. The sample shows 130,000 to 150,000 clones, roughly a tenth of them seen only once. Input material: central memory CD4+ T cells from blood. The receptors here all came from a man aged 18 to 30 in good health.

The chain employs TRBV28 and TRBJ2-1; TRBD1 might be the D (5 bases). Germline V CDR1 and CDR2: MDHEN, SYDVKM. This CDR3 region has 14 residues. Trimming removed 10 bases from V and 5 bases from J, with 18 bases in between. CDR3 residues: CATAALDNNNEQFF. The CDR3 nucleotides are TGTGCCACCGCGGCGCTGGACAACAACAATGAGCAGTTCTTC.

This clone was found many times. The gene calls are TRBV6-5 and TRBJ1-5; D might be TRBD1 (5 bases). V lost 6 bases, J lost 5 bases, and 11 bases lay in between. CDR3 size: 13 residues. Germline loops: CDR1 MNHEY, CDR2 SVGAGI. The CDR3 loop reads CASRLTEDQPQHF. DNA of the CDR3: TGTGCCAGCAGATTGACAGAGGATCAGCCCCAGCATTTT.

This clone turned up a few times. The chain carries TRBV27 and TRBJ2-7; TRBD1 agrees at 8 bases. CDR1 is MNHEY and CDR2 is SMNVEV in the germline V gene (reference sequence). The ends lost 5 bases at V and 2 bases at J; junction bases unmatched: 5. This CDR3 spans 14 amino acids. The CDR3 DNA follows: TGTGCCAGCAGTAGGCAGGGGGCCACCTACGAGCAGTACTTC. This codes for CASSRQGATYEQYF.

This clone occurred a few times. The junction shows a germline mismatch at one end, possibly a read error. The rearrangement links TRBV11-1 to TRBJ2-7; TRBD1 aligns across 11 bases. There are 15 residues in the CDR3. CDR1 is SGHAT, CDR2 FQDESV, per germline (reference sequence). The chain's CDR3 is CASRLGGTGGYEQYF. In nucleotides, the CDR3 is TGTGCCAGCAGGTTAGGAGGGACAGGGGGCTACGAGCAGTACTTC.